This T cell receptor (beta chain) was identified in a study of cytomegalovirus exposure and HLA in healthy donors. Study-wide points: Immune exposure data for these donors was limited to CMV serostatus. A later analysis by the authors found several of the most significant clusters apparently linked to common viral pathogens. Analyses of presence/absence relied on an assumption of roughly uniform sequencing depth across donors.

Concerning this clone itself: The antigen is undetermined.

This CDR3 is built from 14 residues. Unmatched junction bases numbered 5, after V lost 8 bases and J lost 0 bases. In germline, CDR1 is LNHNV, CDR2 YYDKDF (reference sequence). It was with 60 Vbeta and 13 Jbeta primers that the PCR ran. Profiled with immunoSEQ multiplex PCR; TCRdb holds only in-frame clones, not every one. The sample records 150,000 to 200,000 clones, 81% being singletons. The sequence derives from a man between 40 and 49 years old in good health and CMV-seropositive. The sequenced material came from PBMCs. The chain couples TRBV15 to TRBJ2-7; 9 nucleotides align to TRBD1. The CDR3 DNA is TGTGCCACCGGGCCGGACAGGGGCTCCTACGAGCAGTACTTC. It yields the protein CATGPDRGSYEQYF.